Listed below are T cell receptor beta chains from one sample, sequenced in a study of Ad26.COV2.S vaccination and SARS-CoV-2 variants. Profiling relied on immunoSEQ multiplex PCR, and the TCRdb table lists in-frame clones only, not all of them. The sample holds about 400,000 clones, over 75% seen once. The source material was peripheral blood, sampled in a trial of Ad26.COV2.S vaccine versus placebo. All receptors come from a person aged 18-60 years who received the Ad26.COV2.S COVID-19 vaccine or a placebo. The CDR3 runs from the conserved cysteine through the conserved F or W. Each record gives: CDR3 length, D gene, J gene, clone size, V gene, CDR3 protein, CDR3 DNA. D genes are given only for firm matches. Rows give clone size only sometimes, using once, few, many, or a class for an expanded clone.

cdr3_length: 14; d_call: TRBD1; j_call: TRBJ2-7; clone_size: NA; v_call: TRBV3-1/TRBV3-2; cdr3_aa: CASSRTDRVNEQYF; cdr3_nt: TGTGCCAGCAGCCGAACGGACAGGGTTAACGAGCAGTACTTC
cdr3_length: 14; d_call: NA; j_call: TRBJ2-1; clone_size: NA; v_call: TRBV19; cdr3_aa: CASSPKSSYNEQFF; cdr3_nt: TGTGCCAGTAGTCCCAAATCGTCCTACAATGAGCAGTTCTTC
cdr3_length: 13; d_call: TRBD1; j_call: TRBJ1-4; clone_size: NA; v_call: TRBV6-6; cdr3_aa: CASSYRGGEKLFF; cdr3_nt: TGTGCCAGCAGCTACAGGGGAGGGGAAAAACTGTTTTTT
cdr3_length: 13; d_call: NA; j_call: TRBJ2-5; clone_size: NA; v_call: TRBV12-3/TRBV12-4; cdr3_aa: CATLGGGQETQYF; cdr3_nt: TGTGCCACCCTGGGTGGGGGGCAAGAGACCCAGTACTTC
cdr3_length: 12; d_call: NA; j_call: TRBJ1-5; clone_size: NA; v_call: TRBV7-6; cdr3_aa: CASSPTDQPQHF; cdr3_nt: TGTGCCAGCAGCCCAACTGATCAGCCCCAGCATTTT
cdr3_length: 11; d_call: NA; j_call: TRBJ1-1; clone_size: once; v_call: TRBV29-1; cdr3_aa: CSGQVDTEAFF; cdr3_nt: TGCAGCGGACAGGTAGACACTGAAGCTTTCTTT
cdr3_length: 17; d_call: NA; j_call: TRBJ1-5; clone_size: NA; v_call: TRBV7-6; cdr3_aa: CASSSIQGISSNQPQHF; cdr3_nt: TGTGCCAGCAGCTCCATACAGGGAATATCGAGCAATCAGCCCCAGCATTTT
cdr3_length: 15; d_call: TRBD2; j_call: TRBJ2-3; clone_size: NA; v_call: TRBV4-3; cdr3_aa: CASGGSGGASDTQYF; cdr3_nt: TGCGCCAGCGGGGGTAGCGGGGGGGCATCCGATACGCAGTATTTT
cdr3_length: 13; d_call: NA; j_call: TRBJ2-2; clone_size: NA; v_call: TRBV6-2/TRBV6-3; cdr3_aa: CASSYGRTGELFF; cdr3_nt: TGTGCCAGCAGTTACGGGCGCACCGGGGAGCTGTTTTTT
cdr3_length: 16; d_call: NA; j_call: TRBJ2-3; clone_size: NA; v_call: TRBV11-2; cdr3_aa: CASSFVGVLSTDTQYF; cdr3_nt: TGTGCCAGCAGCTTTGTTGGGGTCCTCAGCACAGATACGCAGTATTTT
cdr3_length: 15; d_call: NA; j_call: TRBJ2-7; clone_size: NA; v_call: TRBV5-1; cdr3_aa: CASSFLGGRAYEQYF; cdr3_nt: TGCGCCAGCAGCTTCCTTGGGGGACGGGCCTACGAGCAGTACTTC
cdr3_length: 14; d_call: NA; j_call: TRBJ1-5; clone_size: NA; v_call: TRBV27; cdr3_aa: CASSLDRKNQPQHF; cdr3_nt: TGTGCCAGCAGCCTTGACAGGAAAAATCAGCCCCAGCATTTT
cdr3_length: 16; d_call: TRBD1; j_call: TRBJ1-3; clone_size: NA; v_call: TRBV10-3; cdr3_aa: CAISERTGLTRNTIYF; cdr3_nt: TGTGCCATCAGTGAGCGGACAGGACTAACTAGAAACACCATATATTTT
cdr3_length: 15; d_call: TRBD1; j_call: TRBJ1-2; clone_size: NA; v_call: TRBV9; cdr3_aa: CASSASWGQVLGYTF; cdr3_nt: TGTGCCAGCAGCGCTTCTTGGGGACAGGTTCTTGGCTACACCTTC
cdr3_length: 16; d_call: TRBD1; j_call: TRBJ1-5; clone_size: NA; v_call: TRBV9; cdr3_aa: CASSVGTGGSGQPQHF; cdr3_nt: TGTGCCAGCAGCGTAGGGACAGGGGGCAGCGGTCAGCCCCAGCATTTT
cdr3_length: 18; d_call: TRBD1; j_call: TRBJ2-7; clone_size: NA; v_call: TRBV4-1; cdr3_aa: CASSQVLADGTVSYEQYF; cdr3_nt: TGCGCCAGCAGCCAAGTCCTGGCGGACGGGACAGTGTCCTACGAGCAGTACTTC
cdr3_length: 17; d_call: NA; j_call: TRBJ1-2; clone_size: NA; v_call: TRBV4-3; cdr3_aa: CASSQDLWAGLNYGYTF; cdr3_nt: TGCGCCAGCAGCCAAGATCTCTGGGCGGGGTTGAACTATGGCTACACCTTC
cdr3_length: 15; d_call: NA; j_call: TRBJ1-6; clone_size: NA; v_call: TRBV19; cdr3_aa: CASSYRRLGNSPLHF; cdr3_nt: TGTGCCAGTAGTTACCGACGCCTTGGGAATTCACCCCTCCACTTT
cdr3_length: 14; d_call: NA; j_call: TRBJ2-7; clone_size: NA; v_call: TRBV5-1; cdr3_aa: CASSLAGTSYEQYF; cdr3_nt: TGCGCCAGCAGCTTAGCCGGGACCTCCTACGAGCAGTACTTC
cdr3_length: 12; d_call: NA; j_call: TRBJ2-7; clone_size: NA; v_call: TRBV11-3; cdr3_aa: CASSLRDYEQYF; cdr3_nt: TGTGCCAGCAGCCTTCGGGACTACGAGCAGTACTTC
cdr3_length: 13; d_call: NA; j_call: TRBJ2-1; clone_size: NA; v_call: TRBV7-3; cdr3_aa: CASSLSGRSEQFF; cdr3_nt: TGTGCCAGCAGCTTAAGTGGACGGAGTGAGCAGTTCTTC
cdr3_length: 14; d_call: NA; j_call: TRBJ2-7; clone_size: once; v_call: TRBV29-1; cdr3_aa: CSVATGTIGGEQYF; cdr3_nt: TGCAGCGTTGCAACAGGGACCATCGGAGGCGAGCAGTACTTC
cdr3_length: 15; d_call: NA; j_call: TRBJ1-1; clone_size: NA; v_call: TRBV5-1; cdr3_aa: CASSLGGFMNTEAFF; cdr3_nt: TGCGCCAGCAGCTTGGGGGGATTCATGAACACTGAAGCTTTCTTT
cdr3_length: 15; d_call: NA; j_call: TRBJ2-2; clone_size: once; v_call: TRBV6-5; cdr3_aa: CASSYPGRNTGELFF; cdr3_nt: TGTGCCAGCAGTTACCCTGGAAGAAACACCGGGGAGCTGTTTTTT
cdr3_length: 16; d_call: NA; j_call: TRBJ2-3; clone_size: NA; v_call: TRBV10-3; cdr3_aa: CAISGARTDSTDTQYF; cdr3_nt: TGTGCCATCAGTGGAGCACGGACAGATAGCACAGATACGCAGTATTTT
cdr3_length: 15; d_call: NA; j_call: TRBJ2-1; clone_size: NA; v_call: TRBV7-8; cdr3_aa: CASSLMLAGNNEQFF; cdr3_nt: TGTGCCAGCAGCTTAATGCTAGCCGGTAACAATGAGCAGTTCTTC
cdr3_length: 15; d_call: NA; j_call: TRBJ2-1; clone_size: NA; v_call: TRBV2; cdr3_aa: CASSPRTQRNNEQFF; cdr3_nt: TGTGCCAGCAGTCCCCGGACACAGCGAAACAATGAGCAGTTCTTC
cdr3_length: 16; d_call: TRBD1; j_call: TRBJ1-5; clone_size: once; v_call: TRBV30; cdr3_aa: CAWSPQWTTGDQPQHF; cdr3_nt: TGTGCCTGGAGTCCCCAGTGGACGACAGGGGATCAGCCCCAGCATTTT
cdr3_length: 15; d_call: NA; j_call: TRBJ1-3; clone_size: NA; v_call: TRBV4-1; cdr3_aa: CASSPGPFSGNTIYF; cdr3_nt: TGCGCCAGCAGCCCGGGACCGTTCTCTGGAAACACCATATATTTT
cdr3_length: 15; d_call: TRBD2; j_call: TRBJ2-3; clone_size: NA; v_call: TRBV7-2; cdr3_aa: CASSLRGSGGPLEYF; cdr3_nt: TGTGCCAGCAGCTTAAGAGGTAGCGGGGGGCCCCTTGAGTATTTT
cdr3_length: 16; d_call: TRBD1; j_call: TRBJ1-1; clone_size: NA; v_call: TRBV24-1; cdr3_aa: CATSSGGGGLNTEAFF; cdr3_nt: TGTGCCACCAGTTCAGGAGGGGGCGGTTTGAACACTGAAGCTTTCTTT
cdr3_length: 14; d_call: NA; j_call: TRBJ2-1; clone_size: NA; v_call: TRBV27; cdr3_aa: CASSLSGPHNEQFF; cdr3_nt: TGTGCCAGCAGTTTATCGGGGCCCCACAATGAGCAGTTCTTC
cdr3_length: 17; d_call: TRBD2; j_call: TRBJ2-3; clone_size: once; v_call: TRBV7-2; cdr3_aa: CASRRFTSGLSTDTQYF; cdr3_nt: TGTGCCAGCAGGCGATTCACTAGCGGCCTTAGCACAGATACGCAGTATTTT
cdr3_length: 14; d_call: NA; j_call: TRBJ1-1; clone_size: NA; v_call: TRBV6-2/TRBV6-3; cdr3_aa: CASSLPRGGTEAFF; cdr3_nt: TGTGCCAGCAGCTTGCCGCGAGGGGGAACTGAAGCTTTCTTT
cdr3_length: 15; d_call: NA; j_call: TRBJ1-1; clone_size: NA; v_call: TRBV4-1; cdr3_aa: CASSPNSGVRTEAFF; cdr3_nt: TGCGCCAGCAGCCCAAATTCAGGGGTTCGGACTGAAGCTTTCTTT
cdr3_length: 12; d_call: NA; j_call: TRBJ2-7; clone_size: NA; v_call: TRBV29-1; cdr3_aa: CSVRVAAYEQYF; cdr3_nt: TGCAGCGTTAGGGTAGCCGCCTACGAGCAGTACTTC
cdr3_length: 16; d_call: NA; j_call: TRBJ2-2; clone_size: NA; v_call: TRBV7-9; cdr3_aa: CASSFTGTKNTGELFF; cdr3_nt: TGTGCCAGCAGCTTCACCGGGACAAAGAACACCGGGGAGCTGTTTTTT
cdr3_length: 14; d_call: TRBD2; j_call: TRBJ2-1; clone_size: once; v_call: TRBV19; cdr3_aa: CASSWRLAEREQFF; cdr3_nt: TGTGCCAGTAGTTGGCGACTAGCAGAGAGGGAGCAGTTCTTC
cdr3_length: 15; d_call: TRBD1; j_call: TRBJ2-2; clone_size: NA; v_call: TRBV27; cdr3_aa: CASGQDRGFTGELFF; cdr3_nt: TGTGCCAGCGGCCAGGACAGGGGATTCACCGGGGAGCTGTTTTTT
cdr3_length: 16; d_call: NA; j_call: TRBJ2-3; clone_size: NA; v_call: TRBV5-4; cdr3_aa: CASSPGGAGPGDTQYF; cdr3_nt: TGTGCCAGCAGCCCCGGGGGCGCGGGGCCCGGGGATACGCAGTATTTT
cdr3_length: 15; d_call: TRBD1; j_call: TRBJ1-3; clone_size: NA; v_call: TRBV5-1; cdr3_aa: CASSSTGVAGNTIYF; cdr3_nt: TGCGCCAGCAGTTCGACAGGGGTGGCAGGAAACACCATATATTTT
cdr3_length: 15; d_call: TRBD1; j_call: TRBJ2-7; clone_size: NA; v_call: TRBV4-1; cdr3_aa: CASSQGTGGTHEQYF; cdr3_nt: TGCGCCAGCAGCCAGGGGACAGGGGGTACTCACGAGCAGTACTTC
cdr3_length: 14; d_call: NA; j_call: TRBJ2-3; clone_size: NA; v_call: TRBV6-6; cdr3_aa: CASSYDGSADTQYF; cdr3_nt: TGTGCCAGCAGTTACGATGGGAGCGCAGATACGCAGTATTTT
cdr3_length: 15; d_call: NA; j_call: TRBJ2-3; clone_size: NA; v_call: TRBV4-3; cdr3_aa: CASSQDRWGTDTQYF; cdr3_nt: TGCGCCAGCAGCCAAGATCGATGGGGGACAGATACGCAGTATTTT